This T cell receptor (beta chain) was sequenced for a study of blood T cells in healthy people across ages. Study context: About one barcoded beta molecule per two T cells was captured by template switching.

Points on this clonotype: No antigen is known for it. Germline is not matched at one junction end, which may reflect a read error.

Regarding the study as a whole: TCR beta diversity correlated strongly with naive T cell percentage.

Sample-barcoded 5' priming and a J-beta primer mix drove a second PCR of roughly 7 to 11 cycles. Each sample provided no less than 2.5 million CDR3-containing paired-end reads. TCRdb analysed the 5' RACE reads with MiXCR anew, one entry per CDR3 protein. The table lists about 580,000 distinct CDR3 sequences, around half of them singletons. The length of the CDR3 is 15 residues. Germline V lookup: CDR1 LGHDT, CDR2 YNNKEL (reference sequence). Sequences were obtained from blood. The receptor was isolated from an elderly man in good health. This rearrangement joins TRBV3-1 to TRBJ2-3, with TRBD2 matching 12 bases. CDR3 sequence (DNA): TGTACCAGCAGTTTCGGGACTAGCGGGACAGATACGCAGTATTTT. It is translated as CTSSFGTSGTDTQYF.